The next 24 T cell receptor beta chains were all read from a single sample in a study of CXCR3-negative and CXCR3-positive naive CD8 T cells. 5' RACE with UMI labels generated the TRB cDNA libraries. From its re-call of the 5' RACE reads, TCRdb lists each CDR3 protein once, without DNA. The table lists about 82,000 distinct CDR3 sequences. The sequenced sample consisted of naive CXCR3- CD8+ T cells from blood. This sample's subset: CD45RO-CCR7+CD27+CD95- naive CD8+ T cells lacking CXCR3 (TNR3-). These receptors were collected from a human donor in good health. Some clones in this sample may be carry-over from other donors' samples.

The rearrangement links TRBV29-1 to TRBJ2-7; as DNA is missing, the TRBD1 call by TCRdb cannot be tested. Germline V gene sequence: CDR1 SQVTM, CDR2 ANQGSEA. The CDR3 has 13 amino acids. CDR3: CSVAGEVSYEQYF.

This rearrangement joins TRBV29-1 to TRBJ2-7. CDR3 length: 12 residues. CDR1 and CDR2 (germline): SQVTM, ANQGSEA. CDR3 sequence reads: CSVEDRPYEQYF.

The CDR3 loop is CASSQGPGTTYEQYF. The chain carries TRBV4-3 and TRBJ2-7. The CDR3 loop spans 15 amino acids. CDR1 LGHNA and CDR2 YSLEER come from the germline V gene.

The CDR3 here is CASSHPGPQETQYF. The J gene is TRBJ2-5, the V gene TRBV4-2; TCRdb picks TRBD1, but there is no DNA to check that call. The CDR3 has 14 residues. The germline V gene has CDR1 LGHNA and CDR2 YNFKEQ.

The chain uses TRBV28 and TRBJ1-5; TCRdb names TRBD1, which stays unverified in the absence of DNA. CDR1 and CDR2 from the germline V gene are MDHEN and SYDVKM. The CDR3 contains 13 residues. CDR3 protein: CASSDRGRQPQHF.

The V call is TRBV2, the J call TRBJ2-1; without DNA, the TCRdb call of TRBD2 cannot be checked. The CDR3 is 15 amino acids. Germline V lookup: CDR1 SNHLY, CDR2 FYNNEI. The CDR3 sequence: CASTEGLSSYNEQFF.

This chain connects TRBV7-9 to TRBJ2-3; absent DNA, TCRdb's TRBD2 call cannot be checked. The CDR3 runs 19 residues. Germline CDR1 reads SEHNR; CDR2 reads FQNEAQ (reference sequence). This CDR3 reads CASSLPIPSGRKAADTQYF.

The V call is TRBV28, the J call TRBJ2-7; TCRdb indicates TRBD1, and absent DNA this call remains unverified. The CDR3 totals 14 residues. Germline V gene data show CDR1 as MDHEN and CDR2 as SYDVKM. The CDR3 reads CASTPRDRLYEQYF.

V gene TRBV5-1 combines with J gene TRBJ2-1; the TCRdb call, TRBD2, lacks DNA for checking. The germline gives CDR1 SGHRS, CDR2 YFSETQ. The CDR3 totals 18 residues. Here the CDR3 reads CASSLSASGRSSYNEQFF.

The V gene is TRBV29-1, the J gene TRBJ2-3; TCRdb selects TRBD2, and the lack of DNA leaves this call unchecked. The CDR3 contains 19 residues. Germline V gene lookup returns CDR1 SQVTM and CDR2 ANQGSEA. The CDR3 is CSVEGPGAYSPNEADTQYF.

CDR3 loop: CSVQRNTEAFF. V usage is TRBV29-1 and J usage is TRBJ1-1. Germline lookup yields CDR1 SQVTM and CDR2 ANQGSEA. This CDR3 is built from 11 residues.

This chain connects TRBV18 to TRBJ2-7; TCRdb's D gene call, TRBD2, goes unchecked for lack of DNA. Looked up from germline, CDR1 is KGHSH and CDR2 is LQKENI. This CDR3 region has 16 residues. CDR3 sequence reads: CASSLGLAGEMYEQYF.

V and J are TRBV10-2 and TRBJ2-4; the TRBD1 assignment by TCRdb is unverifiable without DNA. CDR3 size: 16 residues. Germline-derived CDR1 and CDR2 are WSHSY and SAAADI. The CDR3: CASSEEVGGSGDIQYF.

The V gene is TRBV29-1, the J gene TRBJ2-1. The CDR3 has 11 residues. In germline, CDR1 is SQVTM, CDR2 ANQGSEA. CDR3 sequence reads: CSVERRGEQFF.

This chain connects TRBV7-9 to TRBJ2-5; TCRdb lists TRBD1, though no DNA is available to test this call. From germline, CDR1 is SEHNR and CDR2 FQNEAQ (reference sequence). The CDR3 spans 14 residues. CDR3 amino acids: CASRSTGTQETQYF. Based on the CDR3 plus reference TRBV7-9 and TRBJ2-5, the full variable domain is DTGVSQNPRHKITKRGQNVTFRCDPISEHNRLYWYRQTLGQGPEFLTYFQNEAQLEKSRLLSDRFSAERPKGSFSTLEIQRTEQGDSAMYLCASRSTGTQETQYFGPGTRLLVL.

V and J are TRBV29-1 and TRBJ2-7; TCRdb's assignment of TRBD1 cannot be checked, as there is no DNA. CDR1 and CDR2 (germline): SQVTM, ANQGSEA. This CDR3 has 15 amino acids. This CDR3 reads CSVELQGATYYEQYF.

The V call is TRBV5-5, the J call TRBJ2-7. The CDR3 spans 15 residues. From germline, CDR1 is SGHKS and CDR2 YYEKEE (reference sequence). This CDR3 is CASSTDNLLSHEQYF.

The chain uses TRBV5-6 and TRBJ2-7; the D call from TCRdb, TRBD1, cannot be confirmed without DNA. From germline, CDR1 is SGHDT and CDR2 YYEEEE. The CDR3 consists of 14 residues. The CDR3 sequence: CASTFGTGTYEQYF.

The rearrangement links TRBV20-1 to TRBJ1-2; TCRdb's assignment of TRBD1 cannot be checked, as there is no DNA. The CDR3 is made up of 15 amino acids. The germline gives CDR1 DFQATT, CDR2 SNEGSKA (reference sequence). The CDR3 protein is CSARDPGQGNYGYTF.

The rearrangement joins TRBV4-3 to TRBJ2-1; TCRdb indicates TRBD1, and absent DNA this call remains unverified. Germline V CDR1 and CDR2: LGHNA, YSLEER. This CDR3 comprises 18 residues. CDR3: CASSQGIGTGRTRDEQFF.

The CDR3 loop reads CASSYGQGVSYEQYF. The chain links TRBV6-5 to TRBJ2-7; TCRdb returns TRBD1, unconfirmable since there is no DNA. The CDR3 runs 15 residues. Germline assignment: CDR1 MNHEY and CDR2 SVGAGI.

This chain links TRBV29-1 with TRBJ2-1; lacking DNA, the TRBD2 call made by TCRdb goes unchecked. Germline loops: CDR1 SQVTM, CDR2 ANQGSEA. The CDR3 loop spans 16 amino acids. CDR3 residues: CSVHPWAEGRNNEQFF.

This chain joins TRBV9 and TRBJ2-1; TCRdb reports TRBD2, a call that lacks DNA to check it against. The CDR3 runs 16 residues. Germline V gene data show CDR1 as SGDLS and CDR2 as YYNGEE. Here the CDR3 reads CASSARTSGFVNEQFF.

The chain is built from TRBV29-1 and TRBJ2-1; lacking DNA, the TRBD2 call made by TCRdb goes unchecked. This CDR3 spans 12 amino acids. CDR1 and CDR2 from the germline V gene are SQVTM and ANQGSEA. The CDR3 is CSERLADNEQFF.